The 29 T cell receptor beta chains reported below all come from one sample, sequenced in a study of high-grade serous ovarian cancer treatment subgroups. Assay: immunoSEQ multiplex PCR; the TCRdb copy retains only in-frame clones and omits some. The sample holds 18,000 or so clones; 75% are singletons and the top ten take approximately 6.6%. The tumor samples were collected prior to definitive surgery or chemotherapy. Input material: tumor tissue. These receptors were collected from a human donor with high-grade serous ovarian cancer.

This rearrangement joins TRBV6-5 to TRBJ2-1, with 9 bases fitting TRBD2. This CDR3 comprises 15 residues. Per the germline V gene, CDR1 is MNHEY and CDR2 is SVGAGI. The V segment lost 6 bases and the J segment 7 bases; nucleotides outside the gene matches: 10. As DNA, the CDR3 is TGTGCCAGCAGGCGGTGGCGGGAGGGTAAGAATGAGCAGTTCTTC. It codes for CASRRWREGKNEQFF.

This clone was observed a few times. The J gene is TRBJ1-4, the V gene TRBV5-1; 8 bases align to TRBD1. Germline trimming cut 4 bases from V and 8 bases from J; bases unmatched to any gene: 4. CDR3 size: 13 residues. Germline CDR1 SGHRS, CDR2 YFSETQ. The CDR3 loop is CASSDRGGEKLFF. CDR3 DNA sequence: TGCGCCAGCAGCGACAGGGGAGGGGAAAAACTGTTTTTT.

The rearrangement joins TRBV4-3 to TRBJ2-1, with 7 bases that match TRBD1. Trimming at V came to 4 bases and at J to 10 bases, leaving 10 bases not matched to a gene. Germline V CDR1 and CDR2: LGHNA, YSLEER. The CDR3 runs to 14 residues. This CDR3 is CASSPSRDSGEQFF. CDR3 nucleotide sequence: TGCGCCAGCAGCCCGTCCCGGGACAGTGGCGAGCAGTTCTTC.

The chain uses TRBV28 and TRBJ1-2, with 9 bases fitting TRBD1. CDR3 length: 15 amino acids. The V segment lost 5 bases and the J segment 2 bases; nucleotides outside the gene matches: 6. Germline-derived CDR1 and CDR2 are MDHEN and SYDVKM. CDR3 sequence (DNA): TGTGCCAGCAGTCCCGGGACAGGGTACAACTATGGCTACACCTTC. This codes for CASSPGTGYNYGYTF.

This clone was found once. The chain carries TRBV18 and TRBJ2-3; 9 positions agree with TRBD1. The CDR3 is 16 residues long. CDR1 is KGHSH and CDR2 is LQKENI in the germline V gene. Losses at the gene ends were 0 bases for V and 1 base for J; bases not matched to a gene: 2. The DNA for the CDR3 is TGTGCCAGCTCACCACCGGGACAGGGAGGCACAGATACGCAGTATTTT. Residues: CASSPPGQGGTDTQYF. The whole variable domain, filled in from reference TRBV18 and TRBJ2-3, reads NAGVMQNPRHLVRRRGQEARLRCSPMKGHSHVYWYRQLPEEGLKFMVYLQKENIIDESGMPKERFSAEFPKEGPSILRIQQVVRGDSAAYFCASSPPGQGGTDTQYFGPGTRLTVL.

This chain joins TRBV6-6 and TRBJ1-1; 9 bases fit TRBD1. With V trimmed by 6 bases and J by 5 bases, 10 bases remained unmatched. The CDR3 runs to 15 residues. In germline, CDR1 is MNHNY, CDR2 SVGAGI (reference sequence). CDR3: CASREPGQGRTEAFF. In DNA form, the CDR3 reads TGTGCCAGCAGGGAACCGGGACAGGGCCGGACTGAAGCTTTCTTT.

The rearrangement links TRBV14 to TRBJ2-1; 9 bases are shared with TRBD2. Losses at the gene ends were 3 bases for V and 7 bases for J; bases not matched to a gene: 13. The CDR3 spans 17 residues. Germline CDR1 and CDR2: SGHDN and FVKESK. As DNA, the CDR3 is TGTGCCAGCAGCCAGGGTAAGGGACTAGCCAAGGGGAATGAGCAGTTCTTC. It yields the protein CASSQGKGLAKGNEQFF.

This clone was seen once. The V call is TRBV7-9, the J call TRBJ2-3; no definite D call. The CDR3 runs 12 residues. Germline V gene sequence: CDR1 SEHNR, CDR2 FQNEAQ (reference sequence). Trimming removed 3 bases from V and 2 bases from J, with 3 bases in between. CDR3 in DNA: TGTGCCAGCAGCTTTAACACAGATACGCAGTATTTT. Its protein is CASSFNTDTQYF.

The chain joins TRBV27 to TRBJ2-7; D unresolved. The CDR3 is made up of 13 amino acids. The V and J ends lost 8 bases and 2 bases respectively, with 13 bases between them. CDR1 and CDR2 from the germline V gene are MNHEY and SMNVEV (reference sequence). CDR3 sequence: CASGIDGPYEQYF. CDR3 DNA sequence: TGTGCCAGCGGAATTGACGGACCCTACGAGCAGTACTTC.

The rearrangement uses TRBV15 and TRBJ2-5; perhaps TRBD1 as D (6 bases). Looked up from germline, CDR1 is LNHNV and CDR2 is YYDKDF (reference sequence). V was pared by 1 base and J by 2 bases, with 14 bases between. The CDR3 runs 16 residues. CDR3 bases: TGTGCCACCAGCAGAGGCCTATTGACAGGACAAGAGACCCAGTACTTC. It specifies CATSRGLLTGQETQYF.

This clone was detected a few times. The chain couples TRBV7-9 to TRBJ2-7; D possibly uses TRBD1 or TRBD2 (6 bases each). The CDR3 length is 14 residues. V was cut by 1 base and J by 5 bases, with 12 bases left in between. Germline CDR1 SEHNR, CDR2 FQNEAQ (reference sequence). CDR3 coding DNA: TGTGCCAGCAGCTTAGGGGGGGCGGAGAACGAGCAGTACTTC. Translation: CASSLGGAENEQYF.

This clone was recorded only once. This chain joins TRBV11-2 and TRBJ2-1; the D gene is possibly TRBD2 (5 bases). The CDR3 loop spans 14 amino acids. Trimming left V 4 bases short and J 2 bases short, with 9 bases between. Germline V lookup: CDR1 SGHAT, CDR2 FQNNGV. The CDR3, as DNA: TGTGCCAGCAGCTACCCGGAGGCCTACAATGAGCAGTTCTTC. It encodes CASSYPEAYNEQFF.

The V call is TRBV14, the J call TRBJ2-7; D gene unclear. This CDR3 has 15 amino acids. Trimming stripped 0 bases from V and 5 bases from J, with 14 bases between. CDR1 and CDR2 (germline): SGHDN, FVKESK. CDR3 DNA: TGTGCCAGCAGCCAAGACGGAGACTCCAAGAACGAGCAGTACTTC. This translates into CASSQDGDSKNEQYF.

V gene TRBV18 combines with J gene TRBJ2-7; 8 nucleotides align to TRBD1. This CDR3 spans 15 amino acids. CDR1 is KGHSH and CDR2 is LQKENI in the germline V gene. V lost 6 bases to trimming and J lost 2 bases; unmatched junction nucleotides: 9. The CDR3 region is CASSPATGEAYEQYF. CDR3 coding DNA: TGTGCCAGCTCTCCTGCGACAGGGGAGGCCTACGAGCAGTACTTC.

Only a few counts were recorded for this clone. The chain employs TRBV28 and TRBJ1-5; 9 bases map to TRBD1. The J segment lost 5 bases and the V segment lost 5 bases, leaving 7 bases of the junction unmatched. Germline-derived CDR1 and CDR2 are MDHEN and SYDVKM. CDR3 length equals 15 residues. The CDR3 loop is CASSPRQGGYQPQHF. The CDR3 DNA follows: TGTGCCAGCAGTCCCCGACAGGGGGGTTATCAGCCCCAGCATTTT.

V gene TRBV19 combines with J gene TRBJ2-7; perhaps TRBD1 as D (5 bases). Germline-derived CDR1 and CDR2 are LNHDA and SQIVND (reference sequence). The V and J ends lost 4 bases and 6 bases respectively, with 13 bases between them. This CDR3 has 13 residues. DNA of the CDR3: TGTGCCAGTAGTACACAGGAAAGAGGCGAGCAGTACTTC. Translation: CASSTQERGEQYF. Variable domain in full (rest from reference TRBV19 and TRBJ2-7): DGGITQSPKYLFRKEGQNVTLSCEQNLNHDAMYWYRQDPGQGLRLIYYSQIVNDFQKGDIAEGYSVSREKKESFPLTVTSAQKNPTAFYLCASSTQERGEQYFGPGTRLTVT.

This clone is a singleton in its sample. The chain uses TRBV19 and TRBJ2-5, with D hard to call. The CDR3 sequence is 12 residues long. In germline, CDR1 is LNHDA, CDR2 SQIVND (reference sequence). Trimming left V 3 bases short and J 4 bases short, with 6 bases between. The CDR3 DNA reads TGTGCCAGTAGTATCGGTGGAGAGACCCAGTACTTC. Translation: CASSIGGETQYF. Full variable domain (remainder filled in from reference TRBV19 and TRBJ2-5): DGGITQSPKYLFRKEGQNVTLSCEQNLNHDAMYWYRQDPGQGLRLIYYSQIVNDFQKGDIAEGYSVSREKKESFPLTVTSAQKNPTAFYLCASSIGGETQYFGPGTRLLVL.

The genes are TRBV29-1 and TRBJ2-1; TRBD2 aligns across 11 bases. Trimming removed 7 bases from V and 4 bases from J; junction bases left unmatched: 6. CDR1 and CDR2 (germline): SQVTM, ANQGSEA. The CDR3 spans 14 residues. CDR3 DNA: TGCAGCGCCGGGGGGACTAGCGGTTACAATGAGCAGTTCTTC. It encodes CSAGGTSGYNEQFF.

In DNA form, the CDR3 reads TGTGCCAGCAGCTTGGTACAGGGCAACACTGAAGCTTTCTTT. This codes for CASSLVQGNTEAFF. This chain connects TRBV4-2 to TRBJ1-1; the D gene is possibly TRBD1 (6 bases). The CDR3 sequence is 14 residues long. From germline, CDR1 is LGHNA and CDR2 YNFKEQ. V gave up 5 bases and J gave up 2 bases, with 12 bases separating them.

The chain employs TRBV29-1 and TRBJ2-1; TRBD1 matches at 9 bases. Germline values: CDR1 SQVTM, CDR2 ANQGSEA. With 7 bases clipped from V and 8 bases from J, the junction kept 12 bases outside the gene matches. The CDR3 is made up of 14 amino acids. The CDR3 is CSASRDRVPDEQFF. Here the CDR3 DNA reads TGCAGCGCAAGCCGGGACAGGGTCCCCGATGAGCAGTTCTTC.

The J gene is TRBJ2-5, the V gene TRBV7-9; 7 nucleotides match TRBD2. V shed 5 bases, J shed 1 base, and the junction held 7 bases outside the gene matches. Germline V CDR1 and CDR2: SEHNR, FQNEAQ (reference sequence). CDR3 size: 15 residues. Here the CDR3 DNA reads TGTGCCAGCAGCCCTCGGGGGAGGGTCCAAGAGACCCAGTACTTC. Amino acid sequence: CASSPRGRVQETQYF.

This clone appeared a single time. The chain has TRBV19 and TRBJ2-2; TRBD1 matches 9 bases. Germline V lookup: CDR1 LNHDA, CDR2 SQIVND (reference sequence). V was pared by 9 bases and J by 4 bases, with 9 bases of the junction left unmatched. This CDR3 region has 15 residues. CDR3 coding DNA: TGTGCCAGCAAACCGGGACAGGGTTCCACCGGGGAGCTGTTTTTT. This gives the protein CASKPGQGSTGELFF.

This clone was seen only once. The chain links TRBV19 to TRBJ1-5; possibly TRBD1 for D (6 bases). Germline CDR1 is LNHDA and CDR2 is SQIVND (reference sequence). The CDR3 loop spans 14 amino acids. V was shortened by 5 bases and J by 7 bases, with 15 bases between the two germline ends. The CDR3: CASSQGGAGQPQHF. CDR3 DNA sequence: TGTGCCAGTAGTCAAGGGGGGGCGGGACAGCCCCAGCATTTT.

V and J are TRBV28 and TRBJ1-1; weak D call: TRBD1 (6 bases). Trimming removed 1 base at V and 5 bases at J, with 17 bases between. CDR1 and CDR2 (germline): MDHEN, SYDVKM. This CDR3 region has 16 residues. The CDR3 loop is CASSLLSGAGGTEAFF. In DNA, the CDR3 is TGTGCCAGCAGTTTATTGTCGGGGGCTGGAGGAACTGAAGCTTTCTTT.

The chain carries TRBV6-1 and TRBJ2-7, with 7 bases that match TRBD1. CDR1 and CDR2 (germline): MNHNS, SASEGT. The CDR3 runs 14 residues. V shed 5 bases and J 4 bases; nucleotides not matched to a gene: 8. CDR3 bases: TGTGCCAGCAGTCTTCGGGACAGTAGTTACGAGCAGTACTTC. It specifies CASSLRDSSYEQYF.

The V gene is TRBV5-4, the J gene TRBJ2-5; D uncertain. Germline CDR1 and CDR2: SGHNT and YYREEE (reference sequence). V shed 1 base and J shed 1 base, with 5 bases lying between them. The CDR3 loop spans 13 amino acids. CDR3 coding DNA: TGTGCCAGCAGCTTGAGGGCCCAAGAGACCCAGTACTTC. Encoded protein: CASSLRAQETQYF.

This clone occurred a few times. The chain carries TRBV5-6 and TRBJ1-4; weak D call: TRBD1 (5 bases). The V gene's germline CDR1 is SGHDT and CDR2 YYEEEE. This CDR3 contains 16 residues. Trimming stripped 7 bases from V and 3 bases from J, with 19 bases between. The CDR3 loop is CASGRLAGGANEKLFF. CDR3 bases: TGTGCCAGCGGACGATTGGCTGGGGGTGCTAATGAAAAACTGTTTTTT.

The rearrangement links TRBV7-9 to TRBJ1-2; D ambiguous. V lost 5 bases to trimming and J lost 8 bases, with 12 bases between them. Per germline, CDR1 SEHNR and CDR2 FQNEAQ (reference sequence). The CDR3 totals 12 residues. CDR3 DNA: TGTGCCAGCAGCCCGCGGGAAAGAGGCTACACCTTC. Translating gives CASSPRERGYTF.

This clone was seen a few times. The chain links TRBV27 to TRBJ1-2; D ambiguous. V lost 5 bases and J 3 bases, leaving 13 bases between the germline ends. CDR3 length equals 14 residues. The germline V gene has CDR1 MNHEY and CDR2 SMNVEV (reference sequence). The CDR3 reads CASSPPSADYGYTF. The CDR3 DNA reads as TGTGCCAGCAGTCCCCCTAGTGCGGACTATGGCTACACCTTC.